A single sample gave rise to the 30 T cell receptor beta chains below, sequenced in a study of T cell repertoires in cytomegalovirus infection. Each CDR3 protein is one row after TCRdb ran MiXCR on the reads. The sample includes under 600,000 distinct CDR3 sequences, 15% to 20% of them seen just once. Sequenced material: CD8+ T cells from PBMCs. Receptors originate from a human donor in good health (CMV status not recorded). Some clones in this sample may be carry-over from other donors' samples.

The J gene is TRBJ2-5, the V gene TRBV13, with TRBD2 as a possible D gene (6 bases). CDR3 length: 14 amino acids. Germline lookup yields CDR1 PRHDT and CDR2 FYEKMQ (reference sequence). The V end was cut by 3 bases, the J end by 1 base, with 9 bases between. The CDR3 coding sequence is TGTGCCAGCAGCTTTAGGGAGGCCCAAGAGACCCAGTACTTC. This translates into CASSFREAQETQYF. Based on the CDR3 plus reference TRBV13 and TRBJ2-5, the full variable domain is AAGVIQSPRHLIKEKRETATLKCYPIPRHDTVYWYQQGPGQDPQFLISFYEKMQSDKGSIPDRFSAQQFSDYHSELNMSSLELGDSALYFCASSFREAQETQYFGPGTRLLVL.

This clonotype was counted many times. The gene calls are TRBV7-3 and TRBJ2-7; TRBD2 matches 7 bases. Trimming removed 4 bases from V and 5 bases from J; junction bases left unmatched: 8. The CDR3 covers 14 residues. The germline V gene has CDR1 SGHTA and CDR2 FQGTGA. The CDR3 sequence is CASSWGGSTHEQYF. CDR3 bases: TGTGCCAGCAGCTGGGGGGGATCCACCCACGAGCAGTACTTC.

As regards this clonotype: The conserved phenylalanine or tryptophan normally closing the CDR3 is absent here, so this likely arose from a read error. The CDR3 sequence: CASTTTLELGRNTGELFS. The CDR3, as DNA: TGTGCCAGCACCACTACTTTGGAACTGGGCCGGAACACCGGGGAGCTGTTTTCT. The J gene is TRBJ2-2, the V gene TRBV6-5; D ambiguous. The CDR3 has 18 residues. Germline V gene data show CDR1 as MNHEY and CDR2 as SVGAGI. V lost 7 bases to trimming and J lost 1 base, with 22 bases between them.

This rearrangement joins TRBV20-1 to TRBJ2-5; D possibly matches TRBD1 or TRBD2 (5 bases each). The length of the CDR3 is 15 residues. Germline loops: CDR1 DFQATT, CDR2 SNEGSKA (reference sequence). V was cut by 0 bases and J by 8 bases, with 19 bases left in between. DNA of the CDR3: TGCAGTGCTAGAGAAGTGGGGGACGTTGGACCTACCCAGTACTTC. Amino acids: CSAREVGDVGPTQYF.

This clonotype was recorded many times. The chain recombines TRBV12-3 or TRBV12-4 with TRBJ2-3, with a possible D match to TRBD2 (5 bases). Trimming removed 5 bases from V and 5 bases from J, with 20 bases in between. There are 16 residues in the CDR3. The CDR3: CASSIHYSASKDTQYF. The CDR3 DNA reads TGTGCCAGCAGTATCCACTATAGCGCTTCTAAAGATACGCAGTATTTT.

This clonotype was seen repeatedly, ten times or more. The chain combines TRBV7-9 with TRBJ2-1, with D possibly being TRBD2 (6 bases). The germline gives CDR1 SEHNR, CDR2 FQNEAQ (reference sequence). CDR3 length equals 15 residues. Trimming cost V 1 base and J 4 bases, with 11 bases left between them. The DNA of the CDR3 is TGTGCCAGCAGCTTAGAACTAGCAGCGTACAATGAGCAGTTCTTC. It specifies CASSLELAAYNEQFF. Supplemented by reference TRBV7-9 and TRBJ2-1, the full variable domain reads DTGVSQNPRHKITKRGQNVTFRCDPISEHNRLYWYRQTLGQGPEFLTYFQNEAQLEKSRLLSDRFSAERPKGSFSTLEIQRTEQGDSAMYLCASSLELAAYNEQFFGPGTRLTVL.

In its sample, this clonotype was seen many times. V is TRBV28 and J is TRBJ2-5; 10 bases are shared with TRBD2. Germline V CDR1 and CDR2: MDHEN, SYDVKM. V dropped 5 bases and J dropped 6; count of bases not matched to a gene: 6. The CDR3 consists of 14 residues. CDR3 in DNA: TGTGCCAGCAGTCCTAGCGGGAGTCGGAAGACCCAGTACTTC. Protein: CASSPSGSRKTQYF.

This clonotype was picked up many times. The V gene is TRBV7-3, the J gene TRBJ2-5, with D perhaps TRBD1 or TRBD2 (6 bases each). V lost 1 base to trimming and J lost 2 bases, with 17 bases between them. The CDR3 extends over 17 amino acids. The germline V gene has CDR1 SGHTA and CDR2 FQGTGA. The CDR3 loop reads CASSLRGTGDTQETQYF. The CDR3 DNA reads TGTGCCAGCAGCTTAAGAGGGACGGGGGACACGCAAGAGACCCAGTACTTC.

This clonotype was counted a few times. The V gene is TRBV2, the J gene TRBJ2-7; tentatively, D is TRBD1 (6 bases). Trimming removed 8 bases from V and 0 bases from J, with 11 bases in between. This CDR3 region has 13 residues. CDR1 and CDR2 from the germline V gene are SNHLY and FYNNEI. The CDR3 loop reads CASGDTFSYEQYF. Written as DNA, the CDR3 is TGTGCCAGCGGGGACACCTTCTCCTACGAGCAGTACTTC.

This clonotype was found many times. The V and J genes are TRBV7-6 and TRBJ2-3, with D possibly TRBD2 on 5 matching bases. Trimming left V 5 bases short and J 5 bases short, with 11 bases between. Germline V gene data show CDR1 as SGHVS and CDR2 as FNYEAQ. The CDR3 is 13 residues long. The CDR3 DNA sequence: TGTGCCAGCAGCCTTGCGAGCGGAGATACGCAGTATTTT. This encodes CASSLASGDTQYF.

This clonotype appeared many times. The CDR3 protein is CASSDTSGGEAFF. CDR3 nucleotides: TGTGCCAGCAGTGACACTTCTGGGGGTGAAGCTTTCTTT. This chain uses TRBV6-4 with TRBJ1-1, with a possible D match to TRBD1 (5 bases). The CDR3 spans 13 residues. Trimming removed 2 bases from V and 7 bases from J, with 11 bases in between. Germline-derived CDR1 and CDR2 are MRHNA and SNTAGT.

This clonotype was found a few times. V and J are TRBV6-8 and TRBJ2-3; D unclear. The CDR3 covers 14 residues. Between the trimmed V and J ends, which lost 4 bases and 3 bases, there was a span of 11 bases. Germline CDR1 MNHGY, CDR2 SAAAGT. The CDR3 loop is CASSFREPTDTQYF. For the CDR3, the DNA is TGTGCCAGCAGTTTTCGAGAGCCAACAGATACGCAGTATTTT.

This clonotype appeared many times. This chain joins TRBV2 and TRBJ2-2; the D is unclear. Trimming removed 11 bases at V and 0 bases at J, with 16 bases between. Germline CDR1 is SNHLY and CDR2 is FYNNEI. This CDR3 region has 15 residues. The CDR3 reads CALQPRQPNTGELFF. DNA of the CDR3: TGTGCCCTTCAGCCGCGACAACCGAACACCGGGGAGCTGTTTTTT.

This clonotype was counted a few times. The chain employs TRBV27 and TRBJ1-6; D is unresolved. The V end lost 10 bases, the J end lost 9 bases, and 13 bases lay between the germline ends. The CDR3 has 12 amino acids. Germline CDR1 reads MNHEY; CDR2 reads SMNVEV (reference sequence). The CDR3 nucleotides read TGTGCCACCGCCCCGAGACTTTCACCCCTCCACTTT. The encoded protein is CATAPRLSPLHF.

A few counts support this clonotype. This chain connects TRBV20-1 to TRBJ2-3, with TRBD2 matching over 9 bases. The CDR3 runs to 16 residues. Germline CDR1 and CDR2: DFQATT and SNEGSKA (reference sequence). J gave up 0 bases and V 0 bases, and 4 bases lay outside the gene matches. The DNA for the CDR3 is TGCAGTGCTAGAGATAACCTAGCGGGGAGCACAGATACGCAGTATTTT. Protein product: CSARDNLAGSTDTQYF.

Details on this clonotype: A clone one base away is much larger, so this may be a read error. As the CDR3 is not closed by the conserved phenylalanine or tryptophan, this likely results from a read error. The V gene is TRBV5-1, the J gene TRBJ2-1, with TRBD2 matching over 11 bases. Germline V gene data show CDR1 as SGHRS and CDR2 as YFSETQ. The CDR3 spans 16 residues. The ends lost 0 bases at V and 7 bases at J; junction bases unmatched: 6. The CDR3 is CASSLERLAGINEQFL. The CDR3 DNA is TGCGCCAGCAGCTTGGAGAGACTAGCGGGAATAAATGAGCAGTTCTTA.

This clonotype was counted many times. The gene calls are TRBV7-9 and TRBJ2-7; maybe TRBD1 (6 bases). V lost 5 bases, J lost 3 bases, and 20 bases lay in between. Per the germline V gene, CDR1 is SEHNR and CDR2 is FQNEAQ (reference sequence). The CDR3 contains 16 residues. The CDR3: CASSPSRGGQIYEQYF. The CDR3 DNA is TGTGCCAGCAGCCCATCAAGAGGAGGACAGATCTACGAGCAGTACTTC.

This clonotype appeared a few times. This chain connects TRBV29-1 to TRBJ1-1, with a weak D call TRBD1 (6 bases). Germline assignment: CDR1 SQVTM and CDR2 ANQGSEA. V was cut by 3 bases and J by 7 bases, with 12 bases left in between. CDR3 size: 12 residues. The CDR3 DNA is TGCAGCGTTGACAGGGGAGGCATTGAAGCTTTCTTT. This translates into CSVDRGGIEAFF.

This clonotype was found a few times. The V call is TRBV20-1, the J call TRBJ1-1; 9 bases are shared with TRBD1. This CDR3 comprises 15 residues. CDR1 is DFQATT and CDR2 is SNEGSKA in the germline V gene (reference sequence). V was pared by 6 bases and J by 3 bases, with 11 bases of the junction left unmatched. CDR3 sequence reads: CSATYTDRGDTEAFF. The CDR3 nucleotides are TGCAGTGCCACTTATACGGACAGGGGCGACACTGAAGCTTTCTTT.

This clonotype was observed a few times. The V call is TRBV29-1, the J call TRBJ2-3; D may be TRBD1 or TRBD2 (5 bases each). Germline CDR1 and CDR2: SQVTM and ANQGSEA. The CDR3 loop spans 14 amino acids. The germline V and J ends were trimmed by 1 base and 7 bases, with 15 bases remaining between them. CDR3 sequence (DNA): TGCAGCGTTGAAGTGGGACGGCCCGTGAATACGCAGTATTTT. This gives the protein CSVEVGRPVNTQYF.

Of note for this clonotype: A read error may explain this, as a much larger clone is one base away. The rearrangement joins TRBV6-1 to TRBJ1-1; D is ambiguous. The germline V gene encodes CDR1 MNHNS and CDR2 SASEGT. This CDR3 region has 11 residues. CDR3 bases: TGTGCCACCTCAAGGAACACTGAATCTTTCTTT. Translating it yields CATSRNTESFF.

At least ten counts were recorded for this clonotype. The chain carries TRBV7-2 and TRBJ1-5; D may be TRBD1 (5 bases). CDR1 SGHTA and CDR2 FQGNSA come from the germline V gene. The CDR3 length is 12 residues. V was cut by 5 bases and J by 13 bases, with 15 bases left in between. CDR3 residues: CASSAPGWAQHF. CDR3 DNA: TGTGCCAGCAGCGCCCCAGGGTGGGCACAGCATTTT.

In this sample, this clonotype turned up many times. The gene calls are TRBV7-9 and TRBJ2-3; D is unclear. There are 16 residues in the CDR3. Germline values: CDR1 SEHNR, CDR2 FQNEAQ (reference sequence). The V end was cut by 2 bases, the J end by 2 bases, with 14 bases between. This CDR3 is CASSLIGVTSTDTQYF. CDR3 nucleotide sequence: TGTGCCAGCAGCTTAATCGGAGTTACATCCACAGATACGCAGTATTTT. Combining the CDR3 with reference TRBV7-9 and TRBJ2-3 gives the whole variable domain DTGVSQNPRHKITKRGQNVTFRCDPISEHNRLYWYRQTLGQGPEFLTYFQNEAQLEKSRLLSDRFSAERPKGSFSTLEIQRTEQGDSAMYLCASSLIGVTSTDTQYFGPGTRLTVL.

Ten or more counts support this clonotype. The rearrangement joins TRBV12-3 or TRBV12-4 to TRBJ1-5; a possible D gene is TRBD1 (6 bases). The CDR3 consists of 15 residues. Trimming left V 3 bases short and J 6 bases short, with 15 bases between. As DNA, the CDR3 is TGTGCCAGCAGTTTGGCGGGGGCTGGAAGTCAGCCCCAGCATTTT. Amino acid sequence: CASSLAGAGSQPQHF.

This clonotype was observed a few times. The chain is built from TRBV4-1 and TRBJ2-5; TRBD1 might be the D (5 bases). Trimming removed 0 bases at V and 5 bases at J, with 19 bases between. The CDR3 contains 17 residues. Germline assignment: CDR1 MGHRA and CDR2 YSYEKL. The CDR3 here is CASSQDRQINRLETQYF. CDR3 DNA sequence: TGCGCCAGCAGCCAAGATCGACAGATCAACCGGCTGGAGACCCAGTACTTC.

This clonotype was seen ten or more times. The chain links TRBV6-2 or TRBV6-3 to TRBJ1-3, with a possible D match to TRBD1 (5 bases). The CDR3 is 15 residues long. V lost 7 bases and J 0 bases, leaving 13 bases between the germline ends. CDR1 and CDR2 (germline): MNHEY, SVGEGT. The CDR3 is CASNLQAASGNTIYF. In DNA form, the CDR3 reads TGTGCCAGCAACTTACAGGCCGCCTCTGGAAACACCATATATTTT.

The chain couples TRBV20-1 to TRBJ2-7, with TRBD2 matching over 7 bases. J lost 1 base, V lost 0 bases, and 15 bases had no gene match. This CDR3 region has 18 residues. Germline V gene sequence: CDR1 DFQATT, CDR2 SNEGSKA (reference sequence). This CDR3 reads CSARDLDTRRERSYEQYF. The CDR3 DNA follows: TGCAGTGCTAGAGATCTTGATACGAGGCGGGAGCGATCCTACGAGCAGTACTTC.

As for this clonotype: Compared with germline, one end of the junction differs, possibly owing to a read error. The V and J genes are TRBV9 and TRBJ1-1, with D unresolved. CDR1 is SGDLS, CDR2 YYNGEE, per germline. The CDR3 totals 11 residues. The CDR3: CASSSNNEALF. DNA of the CDR3: TGTGCCAGCAGCTCTAACAATGAAGCTTTATTT. Combining the CDR3 with reference TRBV9 and TRBJ1-1 gives the whole variable domain DSGVTQTPKHLITATGQRVTLRCSPRSGDLSVYWYQQSLDQGLQFLIQYYNGEERAKGNILERFSAQQFPDLHSELNLSSLELGDSALYFCASSSNNEALFGQGTRLTVV.

The sample holds many counts of this clonotype. The chain carries TRBV27 and TRBJ2-7, with D unresolved. Trimming removed 3 bases from V and 3 bases from J, with 21 bases in between. This CDR3 has 17 amino acids. CDR1 is MNHEY, CDR2 SMNVEV, per germline (reference sequence). This CDR3 is CASSFQHGEAPFYEQYF. The CDR3 bases are TGTGCCAGCAGTTTCCAACACGGAGAGGCGCCCTTCTACGAGCAGTACTTC.

The chain carries TRBV29-1 and TRBJ1-2; D gene uncertain. The ends were cut back, 3 bases at V and 3 bases at J, with 14 bases in the middle. The CDR3 extends over 14 amino acids. The V gene's germline CDR1 is SQVTM and CDR2 ANQGSEA. This CDR3 reads CSVEYICQYYGYTF. The CDR3 DNA reads TGCAGCGTTGAGTATATCTGCCAGTACTATGGCTACACCTTC.